Included here is one T cell receptor (beta chain) sequence, with context. Its target is not known. This entry comes from a study of CXCR3-negative and CXCR3-positive naive CD8 T cells. General study points: Memory CD8+ T cell repertoires were far less diverse than both naive subsets. CXCR3-positive naive cells carried more hydrophobic TRB CDR3s than CXCR3-negative naive cells did.

The TRB cDNA libraries were prepared by 5' RACE with UMI labels. TCRdb reanalyzed the 5' RACE reads and collapses them to one entry per CDR3 protein, without DNA. The repertoire table contains some 130,000 distinct CDR3 sequences. This sequence was found in a human donor in good health. Some clones in this sample may be carry-over from other donors' samples. The source material was naive CXCR3+ CD8+ T cells from blood. Specified subset: CD45RO-CCR7+CD27+CD95- naive CD8+ T cells expressing CXCR3 (TNR3+).

CDR3 residues: CASLPGGSYGYTF. The genes are TRBV6-6 and TRBJ1-2; no DNA is available, so the TRBD1 call from TCRdb remains unchecked. The CDR3 runs to 13 residues. Germline assignment: CDR1 MNHNY and CDR2 SVGAGI (reference sequence).